This TCR beta chain was retrieved from a study of spatial heterogeneity in lung cancer. The CDR3 contains 16 residues. Between the trimmed V and J ends, which lost 3 bases and 0 bases, there was a span of 14 bases. Per germline, CDR1 GTSNPN and CDR2 SVGIG (reference sequence). This clonotype came up many times. This beta chain slipped into a library made for alpha chains as a stray read, so its size is not meaningful. Time point in this sample: sample taken at primary tumor resection. Whole RNA from tumor, nontumor lung or frozen PBMC was sequenced unsorted. TCRdb re-analysed the 5' RACE reads in MiXCR, keeping a single row per CDR3 protein. The sample consists of some 16,000 distinct CDR3 sequences, 3.6% of them appearing once.

The TCR was taken from a male donor with early-stage non-small cell lung cancer. The rearrangement uses TRBV30 and TRBJ1-4; unclear D gene. The sample was normal lung tissue next to the tumor, taken at surgery. CDR3 residues: CAWSRSMLSTNEKLFF. In DNA form, the CDR3 reads TGTGCCTGGAGCCGATCAATGCTGTCAACTAATGAAAAACTGTTTTTT.